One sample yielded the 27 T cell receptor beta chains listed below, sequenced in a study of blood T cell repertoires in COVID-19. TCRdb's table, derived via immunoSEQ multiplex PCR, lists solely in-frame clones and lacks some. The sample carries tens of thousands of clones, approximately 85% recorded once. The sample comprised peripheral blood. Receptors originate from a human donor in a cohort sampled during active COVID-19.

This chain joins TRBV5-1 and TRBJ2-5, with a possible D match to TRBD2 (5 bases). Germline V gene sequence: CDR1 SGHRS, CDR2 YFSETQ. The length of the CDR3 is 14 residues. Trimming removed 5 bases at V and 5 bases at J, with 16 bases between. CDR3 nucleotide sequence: TGCGCCAGCAGGGAAACCGGAGGCTATGAGACCCAGTACTTC. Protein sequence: CASRETGGYETQYF.

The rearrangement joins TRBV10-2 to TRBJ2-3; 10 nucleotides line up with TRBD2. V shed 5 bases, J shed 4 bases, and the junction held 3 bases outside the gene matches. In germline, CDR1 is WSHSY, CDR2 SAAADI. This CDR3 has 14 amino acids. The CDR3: CASSIAGGSDTQYF. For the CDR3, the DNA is TGCGCCAGCAGTATAGCGGGGGGATCAGATACGCAGTATTTT.

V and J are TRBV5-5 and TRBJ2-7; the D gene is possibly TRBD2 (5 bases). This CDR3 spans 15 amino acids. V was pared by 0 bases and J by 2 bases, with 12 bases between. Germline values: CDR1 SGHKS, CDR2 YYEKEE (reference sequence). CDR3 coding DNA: TGTGCCAGCAGCTTGGTGAGGGATACAACCTACGAGCAGTACTTC. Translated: CASSLVRDTTYEQYF.

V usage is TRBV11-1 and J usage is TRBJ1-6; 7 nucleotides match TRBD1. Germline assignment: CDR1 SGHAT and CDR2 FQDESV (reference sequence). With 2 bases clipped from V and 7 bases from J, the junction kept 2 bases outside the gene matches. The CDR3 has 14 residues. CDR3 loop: CASSLQQGNSPLHF. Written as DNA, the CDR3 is TGTGCCAGCAGCTTACAACAGGGGAATTCACCCCTCCACTTT.

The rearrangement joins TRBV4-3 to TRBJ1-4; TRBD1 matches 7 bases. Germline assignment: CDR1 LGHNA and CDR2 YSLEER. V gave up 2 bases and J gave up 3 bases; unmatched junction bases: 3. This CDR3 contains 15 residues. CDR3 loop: CASSQRDSPNEKLFF. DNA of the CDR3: TGCGCCAGCAGCCAAAGGGACAGCCCTAATGAAAAACTGTTTTTT.

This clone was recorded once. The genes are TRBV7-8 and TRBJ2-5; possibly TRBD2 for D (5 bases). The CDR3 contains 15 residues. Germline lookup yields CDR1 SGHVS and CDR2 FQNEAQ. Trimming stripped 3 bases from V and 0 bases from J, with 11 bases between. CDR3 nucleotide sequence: TGTGCCAGCAGCTTGAGACTACAGTACCAAGAGACCCAGTACTTC. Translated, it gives CASSLRLQYQETQYF.

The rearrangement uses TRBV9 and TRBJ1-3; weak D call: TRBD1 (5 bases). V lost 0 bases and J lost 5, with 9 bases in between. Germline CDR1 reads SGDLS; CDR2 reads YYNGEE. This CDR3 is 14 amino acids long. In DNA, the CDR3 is TGTGCCAGCAGCGTAGGGGGCGAAAGAAACACCATATATTTT. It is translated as CASSVGGERNTIYF.

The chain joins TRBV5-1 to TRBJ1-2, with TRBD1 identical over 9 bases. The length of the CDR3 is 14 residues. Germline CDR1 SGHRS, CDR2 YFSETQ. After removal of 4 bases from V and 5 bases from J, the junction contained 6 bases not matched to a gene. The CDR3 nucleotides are TGCGCCAGCAGCATGACAGGGGGTTTGTATGGCTACACCTTC. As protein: CASSMTGGLYGYTF.

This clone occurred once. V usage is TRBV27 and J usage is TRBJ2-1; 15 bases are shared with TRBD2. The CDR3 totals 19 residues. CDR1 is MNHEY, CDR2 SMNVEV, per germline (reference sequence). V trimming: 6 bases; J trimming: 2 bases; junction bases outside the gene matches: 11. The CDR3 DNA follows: TGTGCCAGCAGAAAAGTCGGGACTAGCGGGGGGACACCCTACAATGAGCAGTTCTTC. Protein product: CASRKVGTSGGTPYNEQFF.

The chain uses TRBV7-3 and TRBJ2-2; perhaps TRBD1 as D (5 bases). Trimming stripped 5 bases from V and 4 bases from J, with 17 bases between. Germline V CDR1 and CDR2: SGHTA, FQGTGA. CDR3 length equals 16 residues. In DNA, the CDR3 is TGTGCCAGCAGCCCCAGATTGGGGCGCGGCACCGGGGAGCTGTTTTTT. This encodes CASSPRLGRGTGELFF.

CDR3 sequence (DNA): TGTGCCAGCTCACCACAAACGGGACAGGGGGTCACTGAAGCTTTCTTT. Encoded protein: CASSPQTGQGVTEAFF. The chain is built from TRBV18 and TRBJ1-1; 11 bases agree with TRBD1. CDR3 length: 16 residues. J was trimmed by 4 bases and V by 1 base; bases with no gene match: 5. Germline values: CDR1 KGHSH, CDR2 LQKENI.

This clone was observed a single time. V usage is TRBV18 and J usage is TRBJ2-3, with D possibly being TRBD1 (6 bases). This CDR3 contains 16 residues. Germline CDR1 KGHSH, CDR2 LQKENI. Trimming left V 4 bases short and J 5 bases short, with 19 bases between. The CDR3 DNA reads TGTGCCAGCTCACGTGGACAGCCACATGCACGAGATACGCAGTATTTT. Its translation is CASSRGQPHARDTQYF.

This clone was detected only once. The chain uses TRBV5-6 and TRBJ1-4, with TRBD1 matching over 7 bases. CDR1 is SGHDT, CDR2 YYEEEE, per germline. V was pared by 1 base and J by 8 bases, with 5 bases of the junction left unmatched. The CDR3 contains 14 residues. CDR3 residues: CASSLRTGDEKLFF. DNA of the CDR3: TGTGCCAGCAGCTTGCGTACAGGGGACGAAAAACTGTTTTTT.

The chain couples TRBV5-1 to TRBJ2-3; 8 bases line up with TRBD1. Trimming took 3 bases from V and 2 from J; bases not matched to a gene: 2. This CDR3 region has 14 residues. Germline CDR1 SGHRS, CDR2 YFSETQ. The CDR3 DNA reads TGCGCCAGCAGCTGGGACAGGCACACAGATACGCAGTATTTT. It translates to CASSWDRHTDTQYF.

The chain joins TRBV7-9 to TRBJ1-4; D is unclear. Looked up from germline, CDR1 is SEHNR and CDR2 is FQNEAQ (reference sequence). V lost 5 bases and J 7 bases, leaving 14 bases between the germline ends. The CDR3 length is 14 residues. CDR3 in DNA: TGTGCCAGCAGCGATAGCCCCGGCGGTGAAAAACTGTTTTTT. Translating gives CASSDSPGGEKLFF.

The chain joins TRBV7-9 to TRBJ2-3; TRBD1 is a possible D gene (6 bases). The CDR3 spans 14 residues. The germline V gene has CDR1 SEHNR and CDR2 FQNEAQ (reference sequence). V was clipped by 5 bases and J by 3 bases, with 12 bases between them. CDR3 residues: CASSPSTGTDTQYF. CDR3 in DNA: TGTGCCAGCAGCCCGAGCACAGGGACAGATACGCAGTATTTT.

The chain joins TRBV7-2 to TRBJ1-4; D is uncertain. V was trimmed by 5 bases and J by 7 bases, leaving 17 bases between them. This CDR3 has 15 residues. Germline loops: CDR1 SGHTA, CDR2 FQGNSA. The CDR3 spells CASSGKASRSEKLFF. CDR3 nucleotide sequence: TGTGCCAGCAGCGGAAAGGCCAGTCGGAGTGAAAAACTGTTTTTT.

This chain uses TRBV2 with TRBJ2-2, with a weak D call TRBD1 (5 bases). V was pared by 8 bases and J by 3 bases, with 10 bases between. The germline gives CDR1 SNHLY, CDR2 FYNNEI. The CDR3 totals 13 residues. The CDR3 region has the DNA TGTGCCAGCCAGGGCTCCTACACCGGGGAGCTGTTTTTT. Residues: CASQGSYTGELFF.

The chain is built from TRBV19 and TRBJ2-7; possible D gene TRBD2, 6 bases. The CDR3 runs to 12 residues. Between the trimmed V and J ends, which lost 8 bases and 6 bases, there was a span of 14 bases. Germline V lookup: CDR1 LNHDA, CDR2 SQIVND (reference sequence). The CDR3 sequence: CASEDLGGEQYF. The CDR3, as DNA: TGTGCCAGTGAGGATTTGGGGGGCGAGCAGTACTTC. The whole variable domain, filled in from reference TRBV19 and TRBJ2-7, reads DGGITQSPKYLFRKEGQNVTLSCEQNLNHDAMYWYRQDPGQGLRLIYYSQIVNDFQKGDIAEGYSVSREKKESFPLTVTSAQKNPTAFYLCASEDLGGEQYFGPGTRLTVT.

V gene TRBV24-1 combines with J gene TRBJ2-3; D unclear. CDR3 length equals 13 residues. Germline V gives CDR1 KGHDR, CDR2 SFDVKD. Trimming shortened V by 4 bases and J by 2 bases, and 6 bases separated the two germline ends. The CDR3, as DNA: TGTGCCACCAGTGACTATCTCACAGATACGCAGTATTTT. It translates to CATSDYLTDTQYF.

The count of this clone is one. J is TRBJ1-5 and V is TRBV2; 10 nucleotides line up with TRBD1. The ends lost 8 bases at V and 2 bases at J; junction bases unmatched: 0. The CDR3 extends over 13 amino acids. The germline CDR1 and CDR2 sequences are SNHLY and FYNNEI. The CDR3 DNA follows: TGTGCCAGCGGGACAGGGGGCAATCAGCCCCAGCATTTT. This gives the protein CASGTGGNQPQHF.

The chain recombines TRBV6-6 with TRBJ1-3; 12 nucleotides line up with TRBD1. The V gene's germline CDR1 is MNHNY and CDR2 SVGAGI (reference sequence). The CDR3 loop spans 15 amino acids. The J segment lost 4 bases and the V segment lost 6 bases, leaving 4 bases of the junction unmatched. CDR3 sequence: CASRRDRGLGNTIYF. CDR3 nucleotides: TGTGCCAGCAGGAGGGACAGGGGGCTAGGAAACACCATATATTTT.

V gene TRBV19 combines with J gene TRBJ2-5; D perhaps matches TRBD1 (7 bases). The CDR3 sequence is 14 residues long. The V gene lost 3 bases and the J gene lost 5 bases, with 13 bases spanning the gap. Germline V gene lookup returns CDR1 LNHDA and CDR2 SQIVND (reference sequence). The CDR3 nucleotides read TGTGCCAGTAGTATTTGGACAGGAGGGGAGACCCAGTACTTC. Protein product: CASSIWTGGETQYF.

The DNA for the CDR3 is TGCAGTGCGAGGATTAACTATGGCTACACCTTC. Protein sequence: CSARINYGYTF. The chain couples TRBV20-1 to TRBJ1-2; no clear D gene. CDR3 length: 11 amino acids. Germline assignment: CDR1 DFQATT and CDR2 SNEGSKA (reference sequence). V gave up 6 bases and J gave up 1 base, with 6 bases separating them.

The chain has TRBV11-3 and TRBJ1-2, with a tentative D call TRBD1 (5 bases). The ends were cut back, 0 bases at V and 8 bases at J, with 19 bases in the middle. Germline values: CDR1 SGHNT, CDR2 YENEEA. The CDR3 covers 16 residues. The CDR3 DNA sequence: TGTGCCAGCAGCTTAGATCTTTTGCAGGGAACGATCGGCTACACCTTC. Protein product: CASSLDLLQGTIGYTF. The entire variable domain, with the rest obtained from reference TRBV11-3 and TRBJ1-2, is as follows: EAGVVQSPRYKIIEKKQPVAFWCNPISGHNTLYWYLQNLGQGPELLIRYENEEAVDDSQLPKDRFSAERLKGVDSTLKIQPAELGDSAVYLCASSLDLLQGTIGYTFGSGTRLTVV.

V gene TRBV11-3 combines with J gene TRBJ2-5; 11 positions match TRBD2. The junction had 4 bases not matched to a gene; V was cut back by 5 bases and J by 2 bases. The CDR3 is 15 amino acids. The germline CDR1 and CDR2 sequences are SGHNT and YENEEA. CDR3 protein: CASSRSGGAQETQYF. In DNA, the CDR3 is TGTGCCAGCAGCCGTAGCGGGGGGGCTCAAGAGACCCAGTACTTC.

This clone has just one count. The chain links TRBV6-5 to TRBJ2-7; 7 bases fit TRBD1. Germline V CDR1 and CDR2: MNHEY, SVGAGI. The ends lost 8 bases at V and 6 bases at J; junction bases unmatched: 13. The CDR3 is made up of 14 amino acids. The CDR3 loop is CASGRQGALPEQYF. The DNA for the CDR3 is TGTGCCAGCGGAAGACAGGGAGCCTTACCCGAGCAGTACTTC.